The 16 T cell receptor beta chains in this list originate from one sample, sequenced in a study of blood T cell repertoires in COVID-19. Using immunoSEQ multiplex PCR, the repertoire was profiled, and TCRdb retains in-frame clones only, with some absent. The data show fewer than 130,000 clones, around 80% seen once. The sample was peripheral blood. All receptors come from a man in his 70s with active or convalescent COVID-19.

The genes are TRBV5-1 and TRBJ2-1; D not certain. The germline gives CDR1 SGHRS, CDR2 YFSETQ. Trimming took 4 bases from V and 8 from J, leaving 22 bases between them. The CDR3 sequence is 16 residues long. CDR3 in amino acids: CASSLLKAGSVDEQFF. CDR3 in DNA: TGCGCCAGCAGCCTACTGAAAGCCGGTTCGGTCGATGAGCAGTTCTTC.

J is TRBJ2-3 and V is TRBV5-1; 11 bases match TRBD2. The CDR3 loop spans 14 amino acids. V trimming: 5 bases; J trimming: 3 bases; junction bases outside the gene matches: 2. The V gene's germline CDR1 is SGHRS and CDR2 YFSETQ. The CDR3 protein is CASSSSGRTDTQYF. In DNA form, the CDR3 reads TGCGCCAGCAGTTCTAGCGGGAGGACAGATACGCAGTATTTT.

About this clone itself: The identical CDR3 is also encoded by other nucleotide sequences in the sample. The V gene is TRBV7-9, the J gene TRBJ2-7, with a tentative D call TRBD2 (6 bases). CDR1 and CDR2 from the germline V gene are SEHNR and FQNEAQ (reference sequence). V was clipped by 3 bases and J by 3 bases, with 12 bases between them. The CDR3 contains 14 residues. CDR3 nucleotides: TGTGCCAGCAGCTTCGGGGGTACCTTCTACGAGCAGTACTTC. Translating gives CASSFGGTFYEQYF.

J is TRBJ1-1 and V is TRBV28, with 7 bases fitting TRBD1. Germline V gene data show CDR1 as MDHEN and CDR2 as SYDVKM. V dropped 3 bases and J dropped 3; count of bases not matched to a gene: 10. The CDR3 runs 16 residues. CDR3 loop: CASSFILDRVDTEAFF. The CDR3, as DNA: TGTGCCAGCAGTTTTATCCTAGACAGGGTTGACACTGAAGCTTTCTTT. The complete variable domain, with remaining parts taken from reference TRBV28 and TRBJ1-1, reads DVKVTQSSRYLVKRTGEKVFLECVQDMDHENMFWYRQDPGLGLRLIYFSYDVKMKEKGDIPEGYSVSREKKERFSLILESASTNQTSMYLCASSFILDRVDTEAFFGQGTRLTVV.

The chain links TRBV27 to TRBJ1-6; 9 bases agree with TRBD1. CDR1 and CDR2 (germline): MNHEY, SMNVEV (reference sequence). This CDR3 has 17 residues. Germline trimming cut 4 bases from V and 7 bases from J; bases unmatched to any gene: 11. CDR3 sequence: CASSYYWYGQGNSPLHF. CDR3 coding DNA: TGTGCCAGCAGTTACTATTGGTACGGACAGGGGAATTCACCCCTCCACTTT.

The J gene is TRBJ1-1, the V gene TRBV5-6; D unresolved. The CDR3 length is 14 residues. The germline V gene encodes CDR1 SGHDT and CDR2 YYEEEE. V was cut by 1 base and J by 6 bases, with 13 bases left in between. Here the CDR3 DNA reads TGTGCCAGCAGCTTGAGGAGGCGACTCGCTGAAGCTTTCTTT. Residues: CASSLRRRLAEAFF.

This sequence joins TRBV6-6 and TRBJ1-2; tentative D call: TRBD1 (5 bases). The V end was cut by 8 bases, the J end by 2 bases, with 24 bases between. CDR3 length equals 17 residues. Germline loops: CDR1 MNHNY, CDR2 SVGAGI (reference sequence). CDR3 loop: CASGREAGGGLNYGYTF. The CDR3 DNA reads TGTGCCAGCGGTCGTGAAGCTGGGGGGGGACTGAACTATGGCTACACCTTC.

This clone came up a few times. The V call is TRBV9, the J call TRBJ2-2, with 8 bases identical to TRBD2. The germline V gene encodes CDR1 SGDLS and CDR2 YYNGEE. The CDR3 extends over 14 amino acids. V shed 6 bases, J shed 4 bases, and the junction held 5 bases outside the gene matches. The CDR3 DNA reads TGTGCCAGCAAAAGCGGGAGCGTCACCGGGGAGCTGTTTTTT. This encodes CASKSGSVTGELFF.

The rearrangement links TRBV19 to TRBJ2-3; 12 bases align to TRBD2. Germline CDR1 and CDR2: LNHDA and SQIVND (reference sequence). This CDR3 region has 17 residues. Germline trimming cut 5 bases from V and 0 bases from J; bases unmatched to any gene: 6. The CDR3 protein is CASSVTGTSGSTDTQYF. The CDR3 DNA is TGTGCCAGTAGTGTCACCGGGACTAGCGGGAGCACAGATACGCAGTATTTT.

The J gene is TRBJ2-1, the V gene TRBV10-3; D is uncertain. Germline CDR1 is ENHRY and CDR2 is SYGVKD. The CDR3 totals 14 residues. V gave up 2 bases and J gave up 3 bases, with 8 bases separating them. The CDR3 protein is CAISENRYYNEQFF. The CDR3 nucleotides are TGTGCCATCAGTGAGAACAGATACTACAATGAGCAGTTCTTC.

The chain combines TRBV9 with TRBJ2-7; weak D call: TRBD2 (5 bases). V lost 4 bases and J 2 bases, leaving 16 bases between the germline ends. CDR1 SGDLS and CDR2 YYNGEE come from the germline V gene. The CDR3 length is 15 residues. Here the CDR3 DNA reads TGTGCCAGCAGCCCCCTGGTGCGAGGGACCTACGAGCAGTACTTC. Protein: CASSPLVRGTYEQYF.

The chain has TRBV5-4 and TRBJ2-7; maybe TRBD1 (6 bases). The V end was cut by 4 bases, the J end by 1 base, with 12 bases between. This CDR3 is 14 amino acids long. From germline, CDR1 is SGHNT and CDR2 YYREEE (reference sequence). The CDR3 sequence is CASSTRDTSYEQYF. DNA of the CDR3: TGTGCCAGCAGCACCCGGGACACATCCTACGAGCAGTACTTC. Full variable domain (rest looked up from reference TRBV5-4 and TRBJ2-7): ETGVTQSPTHLIKTRGQQVTLRCSSQSGHNTVSWYQQALGQGPQFIFQYYREEENGRGNFPPRFSGLQFPNYSSELNVNALELDDSALYLCASSTRDTSYEQYFGPGTRLTVT.

This clone was counted a single time. The V and J genes are TRBV2 and TRBJ2-1; TRBD2 agrees at 9 bases. This CDR3 comprises 13 residues. Germline CDR1 and CDR2: SNHLY and FYNNEI. Losses at the gene ends were 8 bases for V and 9 bases for J; bases not matched to a gene: 8. The CDR3 spells CASSKTSGVEQFF. The DNA for the CDR3 is TGTGCCAGCTCCAAGACTAGCGGAGTTGAGCAGTTCTTC.

The chain carries TRBV7-9 and TRBJ2-7; D is possibly TRBD2 (5 bases). The germline V gene encodes CDR1 SEHNR and CDR2 FQNEAQ (reference sequence). The CDR3 covers 15 residues. Trimming shortened V by 0 bases and J by 7 bases, and 16 bases separated the two germline ends. CDR3 DNA: TGTGCCAGCAGCTTAGCGGAAAGGGCTAGCAGGGAGCAGTACTTC. It encodes CASSLAERASREQYF.

This chain connects TRBV2 to TRBJ2-4; D may be TRBD2 (6 bases). The CDR3 totals 13 residues. CDR1 and CDR2 from the germline V gene are SNHLY and FYNNEI. The ends were cut back, 5 bases at V and 1 base at J, with 6 bases in the middle. The CDR3 DNA reads TGTGCCAGCAGTCGGGGGGCCAAAAACATTCAGTACTTC. The encoded protein is CASSRGAKNIQYF. The whole variable domain, remainder taken from reference TRBV2 and TRBJ2-4, is EPEVTQTPSHQVTQMGQEVILRCVPISNHLYFYWYRQILGQKVEFLVSFYNNEISEKSEIFDDQFSVERPDGSNFTLKIRSTKLEDSAMYFCASSRGAKNIQYFGAGTRLSVL.

The CDR3: CASRRLGHGSGGADTGELFF. The CDR3 nucleotides read TGTGCCAGCAGACGATTGGGTCACGGTAGCGGGGGGGCCGACACCGGGGAGCTGTTTTTT. V is TRBV7-6 and J is TRBJ2-2; 11 positions match TRBD2. With 6 bases clipped from V and 3 bases from J, the junction kept 18 bases outside the gene matches. Germline V gene data show CDR1 as SGHVS and CDR2 as FNYEAQ. The CDR3 contains 20 residues.